This T cell receptor (beta chain) derives from a study of blood T cell repertoires in COVID-19. Original analysis: Counts of nucleated cells, estimated from reference gene primer amplification, were obtained. The repertoire was sequenced with immunoSEQ multiplex PCR; TCRdb's copy has only in-frame clones and lacks some. D and trimming come from the DNA, and the V and J calls and clone size come from that table. The sample holds over 85,000 clones, approximately 86% seen once. The CDR3 is 11 amino acids. Per the germline V gene, CDR1 is SGHTA and CDR2 is FQGNSA. The ends were cut back, 4 bases at V and 5 bases at J, with 5 bases in the middle.

The sequence was obtained from a woman of 80 years or more with COVID-19, enrolled during active disease. The source material was peripheral blood. The rearrangement uses TRBV7-2 and TRBJ1-1; D remains unclear. The DNA for the CDR3 is TGTGCCAGCAGCTCCTTAACTGAAGCTTTCTTT. Protein sequence: CASSSLTEAFF.